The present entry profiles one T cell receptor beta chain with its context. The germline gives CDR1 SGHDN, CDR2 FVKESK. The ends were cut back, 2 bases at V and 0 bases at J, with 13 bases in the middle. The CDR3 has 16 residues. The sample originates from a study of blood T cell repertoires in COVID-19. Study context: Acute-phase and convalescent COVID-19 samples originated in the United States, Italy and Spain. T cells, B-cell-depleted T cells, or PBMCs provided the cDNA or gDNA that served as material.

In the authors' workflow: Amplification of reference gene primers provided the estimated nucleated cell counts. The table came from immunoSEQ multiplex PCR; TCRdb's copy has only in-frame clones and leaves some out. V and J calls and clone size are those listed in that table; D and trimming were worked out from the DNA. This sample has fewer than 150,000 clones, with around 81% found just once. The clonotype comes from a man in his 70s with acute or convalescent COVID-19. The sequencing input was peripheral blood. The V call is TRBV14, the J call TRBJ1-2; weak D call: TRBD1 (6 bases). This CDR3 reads CASSQRVGAANYGYTF. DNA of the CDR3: TGTGCCAGCAGCCAACGGGTGGGGGCAGCTAACTATGGCTACACCTTC.